This is a list of T cell receptor beta chains from one sample in a study of beta chain features in type 1 diabetes. Assay: immunoSEQ multiplex PCR; the TCRdb copy retains only in-frame clones and omits some. The table records over 200,000 clones, approximately 11% of them present only once. Sequenced sample: naive CD4+ T cells from blood. The receptors stem from a man aged 25-40 years with type 1 diabetes. The CDR3 runs from the conserved cysteine through the conserved F or W. The order of the fields is CDR3 length, J gene, D gene, clone size, V gene, CDR3 protein, CDR3 DNA. The D gene is left open where the match is weak. Rows give clone size only sometimes, using once, few, many, or a class for an expanded clone.

16 | TRBJ2-6 | - | - | TRBV2 | CASSETRGSGANVLTF | TGTGCCAGCAGTGAAACCAGGGGCTCTGGGGCCAACGTCCTGACTTTC
14 | TRBJ2-1 | TRBD2 | few | TRBV9 | CASSGWGGHNEQFF | TGTGCCAGCAGCGGTTGGGGGGGACACAATGAGCAGTTCTTC
12 | TRBJ1-2 | - | - | TRBV28 | CASSFGGKGYTF | TGTGCCAGCAGTTTCGGGGGAAAAGGCTACACCTTC
15 | TRBJ2-7 | - | few | TRBV18 | CASSPDMTQSYEQYF | TGTGCCAGCTCACCGGACATGACCCAGTCCTACGAGCAGTACTTC
15 | TRBJ2-1 | - | few | TRBV4-1 | CASSQFTNWANEQFF | TGCGCCAGCAGCCAATTCACAAACTGGGCCAATGAGCAGTTCTTC
14 | TRBJ2-2 | TRBD1 | few | TRBV9 | CASSPISGGGELFF | TGTGCCAGCAGCCCAATCTCAGGGGGCGGGGAGCTGTTTTTT
15 | TRBJ2-2 | TRBD2 | - | TRBV30 | CAWSRGGDLAGELFF | TGTGCCTGGAGCCGGGGGGGGGATTTGGCCGGGGAGCTGTTTTTT
14 | TRBJ2-3 | TRBD1 | - | TRBV7-2 | CASSRTGVPDTQYF | TGTGCCAGCAGCCGGACAGGGGTTCCGGATACGCAGTATTTT
14 | TRBJ1-5 | - | few | TRBV6-6 | CASSIRQPRRPQHF | TGTGCCAGCAGTATTCGACAGCCTAGGAGGCCCCAGCATTTT
15 | TRBJ2-7 | TRBD1 | few | TRBV19 | CASSTIGTGRNEQYF | TGTGCCAGTAGTACGATCGGGACAGGGAGGAACGAGCAGTACTTC
17 | TRBJ2-1 | TRBD1 | few | TRBV7-9 | CASSRTRTGGMSNEQFF | TGTGCCAGCAGTCGAACGAGGACAGGGGGAATGAGCAATGAGCAGTTCTTC
14 | TRBJ1-4 | TRBD1 | - | TRBV25-1 | CASSPTDRVEKLFF | TGTGCCAGCAGTCCCACGGACAGGGTAGAAAAACTGTTTTTT
14 | TRBJ1-1 | - | few | TRBV4-3 | CASSQVTGNTEAFF | TGCGCCAGCAGCCAAGTGACAGGGAACACTGAAGCTTTCTTT
15 | TRBJ1-4 | TRBD1 | - | TRBV5-1 | CASSSTGAPNEKLFF | TGCGCCAGCAGCTCGACAGGGGCGCCTAATGAAAAACTGTTTTTT
14 | TRBJ2-1 | TRBD1 | - | TRBV19 | CASSTGQGVYEQFF | TGTGCCAGTAGTACGGGACAGGGGGTATATGAGCAGTTCTTC
15 | TRBJ2-1 | - | few | TRBV14 | CASSQAGSSYNEQFF | TGTGCCAGCAGCCAAGCGGGGAGCTCCTACAATGAGCAGTTCTTC
13 | TRBJ1-2 | - | few | TRBV9 | CASSVEQGNGYTF | TGTGCCAGCAGCGTAGAACAGGGTAATGGCTACACCTTC
15 | TRBJ1-2 | TRBD1 | few | TRBV4-3 | CASSRETGGDYGYTF | TGCGCCAGCAGCCGGGAGACAGGGGGCGACTATGGCTACACCTTC
15 | TRBJ1-4 | TRBD1 | few | TRBV4-2 | CASSPDRGLSEKLFF | TGTGCCAGCAGCCCCGACAGGGGGCTGAGTGAAAAACTGTTTTTT
15 | TRBJ2-1 | - | - | TRBV13 | CASSLLRGSYNEQFF | TGTGCCAGCAGTCTACTTCGTGGCTCCTACAATGAGCAGTTCTTC
13 | TRBJ2-3 | - | - | TRBV30 | CALDGGGTDTQYF | TGTGCCTTGGATGGCGGGGGCACAGATACGCAGTATTTT
13 | TRBJ2-1 | - | few | TRBV19 | CASRRGSHNEQFF | TGTGCCAGTAGGCGCGGGTCCCACAATGAGCAGTTCTTC